This TCR beta chain appears in the sequencing data of a study of cytomegalovirus exposure and HLA in healthy donors. Study-wide results and limits: In a later analysis, TCR beta V- and J-gene trimming showed a link to a missense DCLRE1C variant.

The PCR contained 60 Vbeta and 13 Jbeta primers. Profiling relied on immunoSEQ multiplex PCR, and the TCRdb table lists in-frame clones only, not all of them. The table records tens of thousands of clones, 75% to 90% of them present only once. For this clone: Antigen specificity is unknown.

The CDR3 is 14 amino acids. The V gene lost 1 base and the J gene lost 4 bases, with 12 bases spanning the gap. Per the germline V gene, CDR1 is SQVTM and CDR2 is ANQGSEA. This chain links TRBV29-1 with TRBJ2-3; weak D call: TRBD1 (5 bases). This clonotype was obtained from a male donor in good health and CMV-seronegative. Source material: PBMCs. In nucleotides, the CDR3 is TGCAGCGTTGAAGGGCAGGGTAACGCAGATACGCAGTATTTT. The encoded protein is CSVEGQGNADTQYF.